This entry lists 26 T cell receptor beta chains sequenced from one sample in a study of shared clonotypes between healthy human individuals. Profiling relied on immunoSEQ multiplex PCR, and the TCRdb table lists in-frame clones only, not all of them. Here the sample spans some 1,100,000 clones, about four fifths being singletons. Sequenced: memory CD4+ T cells from PBMCs. Described subset: CD45RA-negative fraction. Source of these receptors: a man between 18 and 35 years old in good health. Some clones in this sample may be carry-over from other donors' samples.

The chain couples TRBV6-5 to TRBJ1-1, with TRBD1 as a possible D gene (6 bases). The CDR3 loop spans 14 amino acids. With 8 bases removed from V and 3 bases from J, the gap between germline ends came to 16 bases. Per germline, CDR1 MNHEY and CDR2 SVGAGI. The CDR3 loop reads CASGSRGDYTEAFF. The CDR3 DNA reads TGTGCCAGCGGCTCGAGGGGGGATTACACTGAAGCTTTCTTT.

The chain links TRBV19 to TRBJ2-5; possible D gene TRBD2, 6 bases. Germline assignment: CDR1 LNHDA and CDR2 SQIVND (reference sequence). V lost 11 bases and J lost 5, with 12 bases in between. This CDR3 comprises 11 residues. The CDR3 loop reads CAVGGVETQYF. The DNA of the CDR3 is TGTGCCGTCGGCGGGGTTGAGACCCAGTACTTC.

The table lists this clone with many counts. The J gene is TRBJ2-7, the V gene TRBV28, with D perhaps matching TRBD2 (5 bases). The CDR3 contains 16 residues. Trimming removed 5 bases from V and 0 bases from J, with 17 bases in between. CDR1 and CDR2 from the germline V gene are MDHEN and SYDVKM. CDR3 DNA: TGTGCCAGCAGTCTGACCCTAAGAGGGCTCTCCTACGAGCAGTACTTC. Its translation: CASSLTLRGLSYEQYF. Together with reference TRBV28 and TRBJ2-7, the CDR3 gives the full variable domain: DVKVTQSSRYLVKRTGEKVFLECVQDMDHENMFWYRQDPGLGLRLIYFSYDVKMKEKGDIPEGYSVSREKKERFSLILESASTNQTSMYLCASSLTLRGLSYEQYFGPGTRLTVT.

In this sample, this clone turned up a few times. J is TRBJ2-3 and V is TRBV6-1, with TRBD2 matching over 13 bases. The germline CDR1 and CDR2 sequences are MNHNS and SASEGT. V shed 2 bases and J 6 bases; nucleotides not matched to a gene: 8. This CDR3 is 17 amino acids long. In DNA form, the CDR3 reads TGTGCCAGCAGTGAATCACTAGCGGGAGGGCCTGGTGATACGCAGTATTTT. Amino acids: CASSESLAGGPGDTQYF.

The chain employs TRBV6-4 and TRBJ2-1; 7 nucleotides align to TRBD2. Germline values: CDR1 MRHNA, CDR2 SNTAGT. V gave up 8 bases and J gave up 2 bases; unmatched junction bases: 15. The CDR3 has 17 amino acids. The CDR3 reads CASALSPAGATYNEQFF. In nucleotides, the CDR3 is TGTGCCAGCGCTCTTTCCCCGGCGGGAGCTACCTACAATGAGCAGTTCTTC.

The rearrangement joins TRBV5-4 to TRBJ2-1; maybe TRBD2 (5 bases). The V gene lost 0 bases and the J gene lost 2 bases, with 9 bases spanning the gap. The CDR3 contains 15 residues. The germline V gene encodes CDR1 SGHNT and CDR2 YYREEE (reference sequence). CDR3 loop: CASSLGVGTYNEQFF. The CDR3 DNA sequence: TGTGCCAGCAGCTTGGGTGTCGGGACCTACAATGAGCAGTTCTTC.

A few counts support this clone. The rearrangement joins TRBV2 to TRBJ1-4; 7 bases map to TRBD1. Germline trimming cut 4 bases from V and 6 bases from J; bases unmatched to any gene: 2. Germline V gene sequence: CDR1 SNHLY, CDR2 FYNNEI. The CDR3 covers 13 residues. The CDR3 nucleotides read TGTGCCAGCAGTGGAGACAGGGATGAAAAACTGTTTTTT. Translation: CASSGDRDEKLFF.

The chain links TRBV10-3 to TRBJ2-2; tentatively, D is TRBD1 (6 bases). The CDR3 covers 13 residues. Germline-derived CDR1 and CDR2 are ENHRY and SYGVKD. Trimming cost V 10 bases and J 3 bases, with 12 bases left between them. CDR3 residues: CATQGGDTGELFF. CDR3 in DNA: TGTGCCACACAGGGTGGGGACACCGGGGAGCTGTTTTTT.

The chain is built from TRBV6-5 and TRBJ2-7, with a weak D call TRBD2 (5 bases). Germline-derived CDR1 and CDR2 are MNHEY and SVGAGI. With 9 bases removed from V and 3 bases from J, the gap between germline ends came to 12 bases. The CDR3 covers 12 residues. Here the CDR3 reads CASRGISYEQYF. For the CDR3, the DNA is TGTGCCAGTAGAGGGATAAGCTACGAGCAGTACTTC.

This clone was seen only a few times. The chain joins TRBV4-1 to TRBJ2-1; 9 positions agree with TRBD1. The CDR3 has 16 residues. V was clipped by 8 bases and J by 1 base; unmatched bases: 9. The germline gives CDR1 MGHRA, CDR2 YSYEKL. The CDR3 nucleotides read TGCGCCAGCGCACCGGGACAGGGAGAATCCTACAATGAGCAGTTCTTC. It specifies CASAPGQGESYNEQFF.

The rearrangement links TRBV27 to TRBJ2-2; the match to TRBD2 covers 9 bases. Germline V CDR1 and CDR2: MNHEY, SMNVEV (reference sequence). The CDR3 runs 15 residues. The junction had 5 bases not matched to a gene; V was cut back by 9 bases and J by 0 bases. As DNA, the CDR3 is TGTGCCAGTGCCCTAGCGGGAACGAACACCGGGGAGCTGTTTTTT. Translation: CASALAGTNTGELFF.

This clone has just one count. V is TRBV28 and J is TRBJ1-1; D is perhaps TRBD1 (6 bases). Germline V CDR1 and CDR2: MDHEN, SYDVKM. V was shortened by 6 bases and J by 4 bases, with 9 bases between the two germline ends. This CDR3 contains 12 residues. CDR3 loop: CASSTGPTEAFF. CDR3 sequence (DNA): TGTGCCAGCAGCACAGGGCCCACTGAAGCTTTCTTT.

In nucleotides, the CDR3 is TGTGCCAGCAGCCCCCAAGGGGAGGGAGAGACCCAGTACTTC. Translation gives CASSPQGEGETQYF. V and J are TRBV7-2 and TRBJ2-5, with 7 nucleotides matching TRBD2. Trimming at V came to 5 bases and at J to 4 bases, leaving 7 bases not matched to a gene. From germline, CDR1 is SGHTA and CDR2 FQGNSA. This CDR3 is 14 amino acids long.

The genes are TRBV19 and TRBJ2-2; perhaps D is TRBD1 or TRBD2 (6 bases each). The germline CDR1 and CDR2 sequences are LNHDA and SQIVND (reference sequence). The CDR3 is 14 residues long. V was trimmed by 1 base and J by 6 bases, leaving 9 bases between them. CDR3 sequence (DNA): TGTGCCAGTAGTATAGTGGGGGGCTCCGGGGAGCTGTTTTTT. This translates into CASSIVGGSGELFF.

This chain connects TRBV7-2 to TRBJ1-2, with 9 bases lining up with TRBD1. In germline, CDR1 is SGHTA, CDR2 FQGNSA. With 3 bases clipped from V and 4 bases from J, the junction kept 15 bases outside the gene matches. This CDR3 spans 18 amino acids. CDR3 protein: CASSLGGTWTGDPYGYTF. CDR3 DNA: TGTGCCAGCAGCTTGGGGGGGACCTGGACAGGGGATCCCTATGGCTACACCTTC. Full variable domain (rest looked up from reference TRBV7-2 and TRBJ1-2): GAGVSQSPSNKVTEKGKDVELRCDPISGHTALYWYRQSLGQGLEFLIYFQGNSAPDKSGLPSDRFSAERTGGSVSTLTIQRTQQEDSAVYLCASSLGGTWTGDPYGYTFGSGTRLTVV.

This clone appeared a single time. This chain connects TRBV15 to TRBJ2-3; 8 nucleotides match TRBD1. Germline CDR1 is LNHNV and CDR2 is YYDKDF (reference sequence). With V trimmed by 5 bases and J by 0 bases, 13 bases remained unmatched. This CDR3 has 18 amino acids. The CDR3 spells CATSHAGNRQGSTDTQYF. CDR3 nucleotide sequence: TGTGCCACCAGCCACGCGGGGAACCGACAGGGGAGCACAGATACGCAGTATTTT.

The rearrangement uses TRBV28 and TRBJ2-3; TRBD1 matches at 10 bases. The CDR3 spans 14 residues. Germline V gives CDR1 MDHEN, CDR2 SYDVKM. The V gene end was trimmed by 8 bases and the J gene end by 5 bases; junction bases not matched to a gene: 7. CDR3 protein: CASASGTGVDTQYF. The CDR3, as DNA: TGTGCCAGCGCCTCCGGGACAGGGGTAGATACGCAGTATTTT.

In the case of this clone: This sample also contains other DNA sequences that code for the same CDR3. The chain links TRBV19 to TRBJ1-2; no clear D gene. Germline V gives CDR1 LNHDA, CDR2 SQIVND (reference sequence). CDR3 length equals 13 residues. The V and J ends lost 3 bases and 0 bases respectively, with 5 bases between them. The CDR3 nucleotides read TGTGCCAGTAGTATTTTAGCTAACTATGGCTACACCTTC. It translates to CASSILANYGYTF.

This chain connects TRBV7-2 to TRBJ1-6, with TRBD1 as a possible D gene (6 bases). V was cut by 2 bases and J by 6 bases, with 11 bases left in between. The CDR3 runs to 15 residues. CDR1 is SGHTA and CDR2 is FQGNSA in the germline V gene. The CDR3 nucleotides read TGTGCCAGCAGCTTATGGGGACACAGTAATTCACCCCTCCACTTT. It yields the protein CASSLWGHSNSPLHF.

The gene calls are TRBV6-5 and TRBJ1-2; no clear D gene. CDR1 is MNHEY, CDR2 SVGAGI, per germline. Trimming shortened V by 11 bases and J by 7 bases, and 17 bases separated the two germline ends. CDR3 length: 12 amino acids. The CDR3 is CASWEENRGYTF. The CDR3 nucleotides are TGTGCCTCTTGGGAGGAGAATCGTGGCTACACCTTC.

This clone was counted only a few times. The chain is built from TRBV28 and TRBJ1-5; perhaps TRBD1 as D (5 bases). The germline V and J ends were trimmed by 2 bases and 3 bases, with 11 bases remaining between them. Germline values: CDR1 MDHEN, CDR2 SYDVKM. The CDR3 runs 15 residues. The CDR3 loop reads CASSLGSGANQPQHF. The CDR3 coding sequence is TGTGCCAGCAGTTTAGGTTCTGGGGCCAATCAGCCCCAGCATTTT.

This clone was observed a handful of times. The chain combines TRBV28 with TRBJ1-4; 12 bases fit TRBD1. The CDR3 runs 17 residues. Trimming removed 8 bases from V and 4 bases from J; junction bases left unmatched: 11. CDR1 MDHEN and CDR2 SYDVKM come from the germline V gene. The CDR3 nucleotides read TGTGCCAGCCGGGACAGGGGGCTAAGGGGCGTTAATGAAAAACTGTTTTTT. Translated: CASRDRGLRGVNEKLFF. Combining the CDR3 with reference TRBV28 and TRBJ1-4 gives the whole variable domain DVKVTQSSRYLVKRTGEKVFLECVQDMDHENMFWYRQDPGLGLRLIYFSYDVKMKEKGDIPEGYSVSREKKERFSLILESASTNQTSMYLCASRDRGLRGVNEKLFFGSGTQLSVL.

The chain recombines TRBV11-2 with TRBJ2-7; perhaps D is TRBD1 or TRBD2 (5 bases each). Germline CDR1 SGHAT, CDR2 FQNNGV. V lost 5 bases to trimming and J lost 5 bases, with 22 bases between them. The CDR3 extends over 16 amino acids. The CDR3: CASSPGTNTLTDEQYF. The CDR3 coding sequence is TGTGCCAGCAGCCCTGGGACCAACACACTGACGGACGAGCAGTACTTC.

This clone appeared a few times. In nucleotides, the CDR3 is TGTGCCAGCAGCCCCCTCGTGGAAGCTTTCTTT. It yields the protein CASSPLVEAFF. V usage is TRBV7-2 and J usage is TRBJ1-1; no clear D gene. Germline V gives CDR1 SGHTA, CDR2 FQGNSA. V was clipped by 5 bases and J by 8 bases, with 9 bases between them. The CDR3 is made up of 11 amino acids. Combining the CDR3 with reference TRBV7-2 and TRBJ1-1 gives the whole variable domain GAGVSQSPSNKVTEKGKDVELRCDPISGHTALYWYRQSLGQGLEFLIYFQGNSAPDKSGLPSDRFSAERTGGSVSTLTIQRTQQEDSAVYLCASSPLVEAFFGQGTRLTVV.

The chain has TRBV20-1 and TRBJ2-7; D unresolved. V was clipped by 5 bases and J by 6 bases, with 8 bases between them. Looked up from germline, CDR1 is DFQATT and CDR2 is SNEGSKA (reference sequence). CDR3 length: 10 amino acids. CDR3 in DNA: TGCAGTGCTTCCCACCCCGAGCAGTACTTC. It is translated as CSASHPEQYF.

Concerning this clone itself: A much larger clone differs by one base, so this may be a read error. The V call is TRBV9, the J call TRBJ2-5; TRBD1 aligns across 7 bases. CDR1 and CDR2 (germline): SGDLS, YYNGEE. Trimming removed 4 bases from V and 2 bases from J; junction bases left unmatched: 2. The CDR3 is made up of 13 amino acids. CDR3 bases: TGTGCCAGCAGCCGCAGGGGGCAAGAGACCCAGTACTTC. It yields the protein CASSRRGQETQYF.